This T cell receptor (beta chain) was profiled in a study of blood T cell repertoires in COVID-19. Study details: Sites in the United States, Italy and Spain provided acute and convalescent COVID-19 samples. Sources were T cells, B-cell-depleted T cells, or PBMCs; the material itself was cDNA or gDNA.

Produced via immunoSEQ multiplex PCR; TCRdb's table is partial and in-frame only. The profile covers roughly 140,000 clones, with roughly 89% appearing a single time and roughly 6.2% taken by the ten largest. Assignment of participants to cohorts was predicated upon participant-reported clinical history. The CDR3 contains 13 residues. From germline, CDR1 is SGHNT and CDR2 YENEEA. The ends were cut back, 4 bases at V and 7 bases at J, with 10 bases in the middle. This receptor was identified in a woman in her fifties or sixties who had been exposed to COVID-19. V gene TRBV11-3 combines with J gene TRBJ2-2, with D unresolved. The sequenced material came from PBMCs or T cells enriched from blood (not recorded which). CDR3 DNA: TGTGCCAGCAGCTCCCGACTGGTCGGGGAGCTGTTTTTT. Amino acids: CASSSRLVGELFF. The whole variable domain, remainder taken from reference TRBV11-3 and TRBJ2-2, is EAGVVQSPRYKIIEKKQPVAFWCNPISGHNTLYWYLQNLGQGPELLIRYENEEAVDDSQLPKDRFSAERLKGVDSTLKIQPAELGDSAVYLCASSSRLVGELFFGEGSRLTVL.